In its sample, the clone carrying this T cell receptor (beta chain) was seen a few times. Its target is unknown. These data originate in a study of cytomegalovirus exposure and HLA in healthy donors. Background on the study: Counted in an early data release were 65 million to 100 million unique TCRs from HLA-typed donors.

Study observations and caveats: According to a later analysis, most TCR beta chains associated with CMV appeared HLA-restricted.

V lost 6 bases and J 3 bases, leaving 12 bases between the germline ends. CDR3 length: 13 amino acids. Germline V gene sequence: CDR1 MNHNS, CDR2 SASEGT. PCR involved 60 Vbeta and 13 Jbeta primers. The repertoire was sequenced with immunoSEQ multiplex PCR; TCRdb's copy has only in-frame clones and lacks some. Counted here are 100,000 to 130,000 clones, 65% to 85% occurring once; the ten biggest clones make up roughly 2.3%. The sequence was obtained from a man aged 18-30 years in good health and CMV-seronegative. The sequencing input was PBMCs. The chain joins TRBV6-1 to TRBJ2-7; D is uncertain. The CDR3: CASRWLTDYEQYF. Written as DNA, the CDR3 is TGTGCCAGCAGGTGGCTGACTGACTACGAGCAGTACTTC.